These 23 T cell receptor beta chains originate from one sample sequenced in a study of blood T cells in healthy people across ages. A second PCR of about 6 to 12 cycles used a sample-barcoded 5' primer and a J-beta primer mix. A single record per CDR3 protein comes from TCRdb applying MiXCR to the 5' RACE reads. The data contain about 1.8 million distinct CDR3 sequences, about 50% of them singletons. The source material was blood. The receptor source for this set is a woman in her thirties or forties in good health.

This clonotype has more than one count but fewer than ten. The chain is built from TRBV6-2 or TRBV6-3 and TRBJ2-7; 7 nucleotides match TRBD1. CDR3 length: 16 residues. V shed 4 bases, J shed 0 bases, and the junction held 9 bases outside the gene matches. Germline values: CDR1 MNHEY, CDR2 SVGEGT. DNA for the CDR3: TGTGCCAGCAGTTTCCGGGGACAGCCATTCTCCTACGAGCAGTACTTC. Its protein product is CASSFRGQPFSYEQYF.

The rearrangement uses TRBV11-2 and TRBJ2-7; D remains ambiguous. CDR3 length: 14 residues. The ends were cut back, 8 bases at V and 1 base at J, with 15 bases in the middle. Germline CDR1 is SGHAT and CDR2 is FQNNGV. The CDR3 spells CASSVYGRSYEQYF. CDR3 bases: TGTGCCAGCTCAGTCTACGGAAGGTCCTACGAGCAGTACTTC.

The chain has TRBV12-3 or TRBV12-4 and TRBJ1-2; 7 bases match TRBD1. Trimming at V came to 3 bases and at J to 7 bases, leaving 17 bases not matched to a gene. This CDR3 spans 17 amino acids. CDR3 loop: CASSFQHGQVLLGGYTF. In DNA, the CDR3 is TGTGCCAGCAGTTTCCAACATGGACAGGTCTTGCTCGGTGGCTACACCTTC.

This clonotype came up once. CDR3 sequence (DNA): TGTGCCAGCAGCTTGAAATTAGATGGAATGGAGGAGCTGTTTTTT. It is translated as CASSLKLDGMEELFF. The chain carries TRBV5-4 and TRBJ2-2; D ambiguous. The V gene lost 1 base and the J gene lost 10 bases, with 17 bases spanning the gap. Looked up from germline, CDR1 is SGHNT and CDR2 is YYREEE (reference sequence). The CDR3 length is 15 residues.

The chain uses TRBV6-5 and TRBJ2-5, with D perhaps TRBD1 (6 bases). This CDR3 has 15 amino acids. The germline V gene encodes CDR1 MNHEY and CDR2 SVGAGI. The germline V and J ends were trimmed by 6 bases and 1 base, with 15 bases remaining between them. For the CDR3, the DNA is TGTGCCAGCAGGCGGACAGCTTACCTCCAAGAGACCCAGTACTTC. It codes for CASRRTAYLQETQYF.

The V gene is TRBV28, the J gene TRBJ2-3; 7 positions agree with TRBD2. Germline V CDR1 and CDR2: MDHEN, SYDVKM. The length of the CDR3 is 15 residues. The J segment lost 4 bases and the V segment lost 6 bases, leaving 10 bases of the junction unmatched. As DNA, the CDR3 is TGTGCCAGCAGGGAAGGACTAGTGGATGCAGATACGCAGTATTTT. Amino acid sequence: CASREGLVDADTQYF.

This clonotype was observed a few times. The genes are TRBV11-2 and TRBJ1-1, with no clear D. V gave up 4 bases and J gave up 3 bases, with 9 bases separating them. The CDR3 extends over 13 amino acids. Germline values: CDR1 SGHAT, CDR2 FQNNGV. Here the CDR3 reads CASSSRLDTEAFF. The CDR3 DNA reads TGTGCCAGCAGCTCACGACTGGACACTGAAGCTTTCTTT.

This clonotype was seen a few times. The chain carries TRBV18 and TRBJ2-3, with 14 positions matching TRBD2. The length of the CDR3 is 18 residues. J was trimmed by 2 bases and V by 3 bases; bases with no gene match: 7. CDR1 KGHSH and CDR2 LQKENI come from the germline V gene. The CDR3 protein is CASSPQGTSGGPTDTQYF. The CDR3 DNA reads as TGTGCCAGCTCACCGCAGGGGACTAGCGGGGGACCCACAGATACGCAGTATTTT. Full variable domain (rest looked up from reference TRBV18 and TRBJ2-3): NAGVMQNPRHLVRRRGQEARLRCSPMKGHSHVYWYRQLPEEGLKFMVYLQKENIIDESGMPKERFSAEFPKEGPSILRIQQVVRGDSAAYFCASSPQGTSGGPTDTQYFGPGTRLTVL.

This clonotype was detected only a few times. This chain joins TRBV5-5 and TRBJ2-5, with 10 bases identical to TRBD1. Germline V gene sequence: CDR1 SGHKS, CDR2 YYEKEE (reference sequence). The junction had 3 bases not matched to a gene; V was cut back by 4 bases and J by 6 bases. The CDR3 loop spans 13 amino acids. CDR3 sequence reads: CASSEDRGQTQYF. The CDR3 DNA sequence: TGTGCCAGCAGCGAAGACAGGGGGCAGACCCAGTACTTC.

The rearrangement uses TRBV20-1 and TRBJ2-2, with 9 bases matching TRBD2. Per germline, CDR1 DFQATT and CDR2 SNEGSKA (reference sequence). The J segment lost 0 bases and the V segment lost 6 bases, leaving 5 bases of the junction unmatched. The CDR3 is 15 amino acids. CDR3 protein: CSARSGGSNTGELFF. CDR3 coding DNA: TGCAGTGCGAGAAGCGGGGGGTCGAACACCGGGGAGCTGTTTTTT.

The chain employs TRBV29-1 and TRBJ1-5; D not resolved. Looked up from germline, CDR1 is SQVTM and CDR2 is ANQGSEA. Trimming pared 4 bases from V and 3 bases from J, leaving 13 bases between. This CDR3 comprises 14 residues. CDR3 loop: CSVVYGEPNQPQHF. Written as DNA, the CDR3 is TGCAGCGTTGTGTATGGGGAGCCCAATCAGCCCCAGCATTTT.

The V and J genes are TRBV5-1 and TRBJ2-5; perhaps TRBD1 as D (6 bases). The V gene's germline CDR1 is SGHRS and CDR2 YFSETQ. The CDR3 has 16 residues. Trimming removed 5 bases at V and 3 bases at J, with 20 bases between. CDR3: CASSLTVGTGKETQYF. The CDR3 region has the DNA TGCGCCAGCAGTCTGACGGTGGGCACAGGGAAAGAGACCCAGTACTTC.

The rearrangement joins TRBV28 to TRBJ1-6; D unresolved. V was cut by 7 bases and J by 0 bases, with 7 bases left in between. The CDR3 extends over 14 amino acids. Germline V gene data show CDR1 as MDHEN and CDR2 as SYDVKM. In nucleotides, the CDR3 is TGTGCCAGCATCAGGAGCTCCTATAATTCACCCCTCCACTTT. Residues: CASIRSSYNSPLHF.

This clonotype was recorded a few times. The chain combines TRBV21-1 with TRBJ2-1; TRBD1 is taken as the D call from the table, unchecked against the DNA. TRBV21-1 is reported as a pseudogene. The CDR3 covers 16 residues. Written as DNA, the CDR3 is TGTGCCAGCAGCAAAGAGGGACAGCCGCCTCGCAATGAGCAGTTCTTC. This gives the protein CASSKEGQPPRNEQFF.

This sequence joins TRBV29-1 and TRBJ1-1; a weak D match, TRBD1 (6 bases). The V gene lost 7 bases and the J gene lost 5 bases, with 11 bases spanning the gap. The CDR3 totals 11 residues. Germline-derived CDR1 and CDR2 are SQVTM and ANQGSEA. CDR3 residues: CSGQEWTEAFF. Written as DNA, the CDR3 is TGCAGCGGACAGGAGTGGACTGAAGCTTTCTTT.

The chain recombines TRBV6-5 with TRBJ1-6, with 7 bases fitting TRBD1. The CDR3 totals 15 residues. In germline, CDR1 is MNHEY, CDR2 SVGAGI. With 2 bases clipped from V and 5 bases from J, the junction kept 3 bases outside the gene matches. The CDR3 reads CASSYGTVNNSPLHF. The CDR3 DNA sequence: TGTGCCAGCAGTTACGGGACAGTTAATAATTCACCCCTCCACTTT.

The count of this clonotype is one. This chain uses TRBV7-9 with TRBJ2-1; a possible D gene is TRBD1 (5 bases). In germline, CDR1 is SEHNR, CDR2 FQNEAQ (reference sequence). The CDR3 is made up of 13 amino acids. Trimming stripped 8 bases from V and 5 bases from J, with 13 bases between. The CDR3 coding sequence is TGTGCCAGCGGCAGGGTTACGGACAATGAGCAGTTCTTC. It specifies CASGRVTDNEQFF.

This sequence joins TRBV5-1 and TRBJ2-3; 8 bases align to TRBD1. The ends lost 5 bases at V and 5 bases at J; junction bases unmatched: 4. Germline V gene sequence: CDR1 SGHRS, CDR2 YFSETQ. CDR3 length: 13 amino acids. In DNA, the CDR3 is TGCGCCAGCAGGGACAGGGTAATAGATACGCAGTATTTT. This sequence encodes CASRDRVIDTQYF.

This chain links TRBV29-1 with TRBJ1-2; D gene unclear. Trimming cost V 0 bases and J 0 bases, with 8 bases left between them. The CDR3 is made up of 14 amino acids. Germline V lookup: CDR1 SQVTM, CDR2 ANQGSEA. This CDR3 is CSVEDQSPNYGYTF. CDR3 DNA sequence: TGCAGCGTTGAAGATCAAAGTCCTAACTATGGCTACACCTTC.

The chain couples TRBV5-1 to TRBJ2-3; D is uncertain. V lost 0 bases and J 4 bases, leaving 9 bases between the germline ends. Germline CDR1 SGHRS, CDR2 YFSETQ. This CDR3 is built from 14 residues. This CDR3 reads CASSLEVVPDTQYF. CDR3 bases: TGCGCCAGCAGCTTGGAGGTTGTTCCAGATACGCAGTATTTT.

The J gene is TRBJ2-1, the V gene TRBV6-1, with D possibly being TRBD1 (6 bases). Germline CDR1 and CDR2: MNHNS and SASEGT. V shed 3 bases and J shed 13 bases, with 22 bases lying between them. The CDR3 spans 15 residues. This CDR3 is CASSDPPGTLGTQFF. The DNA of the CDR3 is TGTGCCAGCAGTGACCCCCCAGGGACACTGGGGACCCAGTTCTTC.

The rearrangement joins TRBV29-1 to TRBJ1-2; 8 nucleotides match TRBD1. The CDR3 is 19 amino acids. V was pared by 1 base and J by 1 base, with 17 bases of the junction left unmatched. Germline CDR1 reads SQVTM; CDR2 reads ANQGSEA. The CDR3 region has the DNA TGCAGCGTTGAAGCTCTATCCGGGACAGGTCCCCCCCTTAACTATGGCTACACCTTC. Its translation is CSVEALSGTGPPLNYGYTF.

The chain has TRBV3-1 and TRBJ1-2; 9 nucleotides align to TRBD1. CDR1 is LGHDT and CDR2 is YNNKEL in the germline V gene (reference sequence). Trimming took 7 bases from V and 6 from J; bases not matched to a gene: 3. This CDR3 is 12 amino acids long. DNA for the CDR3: TGTGCCAGCACCAGGACAGGGGATGGCTACACCTTC. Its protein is CASTRTGDGYTF.